Described below is a single T cell receptor beta chain sequence and its context. cDNA came from around 0.5 to 1 ug RNA primed by random hexamers. Each CDR3 protein gets one entry after TCRdb re-called the immunoSEQ multiplex PCR reads with MiXCR. The repertoire has around 300,000 distinct CDR3 sequences, 75% to 85% of them found once; the top ten carry 0.2% to 0.25%. The data are from a study of CD8 T cells in Susac syndrome. Trimming removed 3 bases from V and 2 bases from J, with 10 bases in between. Germline CDR1 SQVTM, CDR2 ANQGSEA. This CDR3 spans 13 amino acids. The specimen sequenced was CD8+ T cells from PBMCs. This TCR was recovered from a human donor with multiple sclerosis. This chain connects TRBV29-1 to TRBJ1-2; D gene unclear. The CDR3 sequence: CSVDQDQNYGYTF. In DNA form, the CDR3 reads TGCAGCGTTGACCAGGACCAGAACTATGGCTACACCTTC.